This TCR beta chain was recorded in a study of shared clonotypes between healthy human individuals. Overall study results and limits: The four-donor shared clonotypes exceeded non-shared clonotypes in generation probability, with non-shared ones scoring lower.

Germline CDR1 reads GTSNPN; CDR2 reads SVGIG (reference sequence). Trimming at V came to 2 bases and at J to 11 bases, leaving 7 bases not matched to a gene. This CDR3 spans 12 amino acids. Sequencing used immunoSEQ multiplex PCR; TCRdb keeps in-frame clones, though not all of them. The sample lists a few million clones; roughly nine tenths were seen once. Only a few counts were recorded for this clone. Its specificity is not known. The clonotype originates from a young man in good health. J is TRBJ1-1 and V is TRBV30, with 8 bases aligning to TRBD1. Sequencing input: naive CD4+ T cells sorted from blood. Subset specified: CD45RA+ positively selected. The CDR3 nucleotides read TGTGCCTGGAGTCGGCTGAGACAGGGGGCTTTCTTT. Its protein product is CAWSRLRQGAFF.